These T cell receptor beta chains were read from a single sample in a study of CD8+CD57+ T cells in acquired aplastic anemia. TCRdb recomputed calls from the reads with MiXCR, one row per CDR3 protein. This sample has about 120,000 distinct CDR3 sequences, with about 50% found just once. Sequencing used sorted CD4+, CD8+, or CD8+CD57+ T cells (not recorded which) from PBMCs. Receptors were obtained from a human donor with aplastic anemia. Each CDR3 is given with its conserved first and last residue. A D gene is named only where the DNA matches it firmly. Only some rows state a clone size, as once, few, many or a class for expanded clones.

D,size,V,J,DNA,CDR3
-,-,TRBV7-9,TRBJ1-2,TGTGCCAGCAGCTTAGACACAGCTTCGCTCTATGGCTACACCTTC,CASSLDTASLYGYTF
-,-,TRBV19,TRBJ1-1,TGTGCCAGCAGTGACGACAGATTCTACACTGAAGCTTTCTTT,CASSDDRFYTEAFF
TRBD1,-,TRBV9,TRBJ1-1,TGTGCCAGCAGCATAGACTCTACGGGACAGAGAAACACTGAAGCTTTCTTT,CASSIDSTGQRNTEAFF
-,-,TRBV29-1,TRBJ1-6,TGCAGCGTTGAGCCTGGGTGGGGATCACCCCTCCACTTT,CSVEPGWGSPLHF
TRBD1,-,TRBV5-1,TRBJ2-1,TGCGCCAGCAGGCTACCGGGACAGGTATACAATGAGCAGTTCTTC,CASRLPGQVYNEQFF
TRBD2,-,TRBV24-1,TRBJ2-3,TGTGCCACCAGTGACCGTCTAGCGGGAGGGGAAGATACGCAGTATTTT,CATSDRLAGGEDTQYF
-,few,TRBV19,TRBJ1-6,TGTGCCAGTAGCTCTCTGGGGGCATCACCCCTCCACTTT,CASSSLGASPLHF
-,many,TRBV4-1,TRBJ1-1,TGCGCCAGCAGCCAAATTCGGCCAGCTGAAGCTTTCTTT,CASSQIRPAEAFF
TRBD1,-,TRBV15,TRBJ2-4,TGTGCCACCAGCAGAGGGGGACAGGATAAAAACATTCAGTACTTC,CATSRGGQDKNIQYF
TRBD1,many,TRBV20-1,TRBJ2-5,TGCAGTGCTAGAGTTAGGGGGCCACAAGAGACCCAGTACTTC,CSARVRGPQETQYF
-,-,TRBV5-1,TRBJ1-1,TGCGCCAGCAGCTTGGCCGGGGGCGGTGAAGCTTTCTTT,CASSLAGGGEAFF
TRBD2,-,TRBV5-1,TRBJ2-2,TGCGCCAGCAGCCAAGCGGGGGGAGACACCGGGGAGCTGTTTTTT,CASSQAGGDTGELFF
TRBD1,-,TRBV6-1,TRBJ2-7,TGTGCCAGCAGAACAGGGGTAGTACCGTGGGAGCAGTACTTC,CASRTGVVPWEQYF
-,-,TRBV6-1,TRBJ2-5,TGTGCCAGCAGGGTGGCCGCGGGTGGGCGAGAGACCCAGTACTTC,CASRVAAGGRETQYF
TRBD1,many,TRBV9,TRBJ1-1,TGTGCCAGCAGCGTAGGGGACAGGGGCACTGAAGCTTTCTTT,CASSVGDRGTEAFF
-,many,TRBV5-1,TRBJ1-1,TGCGCCAGCAGCTTGGGCGACAGGCGGGACACTGAAGCTTTCTTT,CASSLGDRRDTEAFF
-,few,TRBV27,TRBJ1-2,TGTGCCAGCAGTTTAGGTCCGAGCTATGGCTACACCTTC,CASSLGPSYGYTF
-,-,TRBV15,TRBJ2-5,TGTGCCACCAGCAGAGATTCCCCTTGGAGTGGCCAAGAGACCCAGTACTTC,CATSRDSPWSGQETQYF
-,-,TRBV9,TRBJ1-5,TGCGCCAGCAGCCAGGGACGGCCCCAGCATTTT,CASSQGRPQHF
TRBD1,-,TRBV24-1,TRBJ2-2,TGTGCCAGCAGATGGGACAGGGGGCGCCGAACCGGGGAGCTGTTTTTT,CASRWDRGRRTGELFF
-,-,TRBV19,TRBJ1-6,TGTGCCAGTAGCGGGACGGACTCTAATTCACCCCTCCACTTT,CASSGTDSNSPLHF
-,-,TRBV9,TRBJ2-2,TGTGCCAGCACCACGGGGGGCGTTTCCGGGGAGCTGTTTTTT,CASTTGGVSGELFF
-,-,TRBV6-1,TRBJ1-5,TGTGCCAGCAGTGACAGGGGATATAGCAATCAGCCCCAGCATTTT,CASSDRGYSNQPQHF
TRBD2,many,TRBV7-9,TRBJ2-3,TGTGCCAGCAGCTTAGCTAGCGGGAGGGCCGGAGATACGCAGTATTTT,CASSLASGRAGDTQYF